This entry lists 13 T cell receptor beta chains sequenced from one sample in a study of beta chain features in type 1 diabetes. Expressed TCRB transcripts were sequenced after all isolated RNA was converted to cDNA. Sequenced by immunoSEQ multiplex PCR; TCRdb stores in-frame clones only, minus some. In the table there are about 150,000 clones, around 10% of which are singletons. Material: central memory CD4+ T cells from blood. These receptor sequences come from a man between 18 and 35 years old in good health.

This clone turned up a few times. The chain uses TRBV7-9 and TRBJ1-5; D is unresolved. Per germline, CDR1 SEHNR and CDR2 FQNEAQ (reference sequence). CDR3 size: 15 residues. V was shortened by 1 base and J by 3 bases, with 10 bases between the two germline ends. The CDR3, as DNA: TGTGCCAGCAGCTTAGGTGAAGGGTACAATCAGCCCCAGCATTTT. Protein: CASSLGEGYNQPQHF.

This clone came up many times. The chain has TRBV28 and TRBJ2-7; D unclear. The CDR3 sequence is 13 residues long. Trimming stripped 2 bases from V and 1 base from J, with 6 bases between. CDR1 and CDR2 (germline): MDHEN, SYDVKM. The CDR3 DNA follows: TGTGCCAGCAGTTTACAGCCATCCTACGAGCAGTACTTC. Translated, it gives CASSLQPSYEQYF. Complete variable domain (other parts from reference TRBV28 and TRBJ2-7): DVKVTQSSRYLVKRTGEKVFLECVQDMDHENMFWYRQDPGLGLRLIYFSYDVKMKEKGDIPEGYSVSREKKERFSLILESASTNQTSMYLCASSLQPSYEQYFGPGTRLTVT.

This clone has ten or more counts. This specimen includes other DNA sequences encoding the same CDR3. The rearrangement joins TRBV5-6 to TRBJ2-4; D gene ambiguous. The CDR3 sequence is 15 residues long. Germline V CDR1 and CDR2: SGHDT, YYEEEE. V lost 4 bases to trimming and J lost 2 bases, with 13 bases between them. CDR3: CASSPEGDTKNIQYF. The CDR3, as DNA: TGTGCCAGCAGCCCGGAAGGTGATACCAAAAACATTCAGTACTTC.

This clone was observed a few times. CDR3 bases: TGTGCCAGCAGCCCGCGGGGTAGCGGGGGGACAAACACCGGGGAGCTGTTTTTT. Translation gives CASSPRGSGGTNTGELFF. The chain recombines TRBV9 with TRBJ2-2; 10 bases agree with TRBD2. From germline, CDR1 is SGDLS and CDR2 YYNGEE. V lost 4 bases, J lost 2 bases, and 11 bases stayed unmatched. This CDR3 has 18 residues.

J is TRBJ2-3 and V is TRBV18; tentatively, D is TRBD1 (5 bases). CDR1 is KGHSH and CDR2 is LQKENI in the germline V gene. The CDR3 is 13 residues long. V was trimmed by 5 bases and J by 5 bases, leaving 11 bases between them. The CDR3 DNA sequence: TGTGCCAGCTCATCCCAGGGTGGAGATACGCAGTATTTT. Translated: CASSSQGGDTQYF.

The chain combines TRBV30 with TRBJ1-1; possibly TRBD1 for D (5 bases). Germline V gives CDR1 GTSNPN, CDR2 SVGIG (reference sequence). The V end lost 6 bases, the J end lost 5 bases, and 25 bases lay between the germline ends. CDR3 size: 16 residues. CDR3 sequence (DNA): TGTGCCTGTACGAAGATGGGACGGCCGGGAAGGACTGAAGCTTTCTTT. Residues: CACTKMGRPGRTEAFF.

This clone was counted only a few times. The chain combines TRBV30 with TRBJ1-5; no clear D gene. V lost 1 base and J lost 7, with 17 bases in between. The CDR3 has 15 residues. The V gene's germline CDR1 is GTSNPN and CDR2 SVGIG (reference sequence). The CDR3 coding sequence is TGTGCCTGGAGTGGCCCCCCGAGGACGGAGCAGCCCCAGCATTTT. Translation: CAWSGPPRTEQPQHF.

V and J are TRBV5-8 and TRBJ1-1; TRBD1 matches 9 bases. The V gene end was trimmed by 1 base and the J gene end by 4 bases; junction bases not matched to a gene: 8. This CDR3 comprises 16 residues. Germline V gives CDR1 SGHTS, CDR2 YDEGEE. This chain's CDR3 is CASSLRFGQGSTEAFF. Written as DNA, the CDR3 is TGTGCCAGCAGCTTGAGGTTTGGACAGGGGAGCACTGAAGCTTTCTTT.

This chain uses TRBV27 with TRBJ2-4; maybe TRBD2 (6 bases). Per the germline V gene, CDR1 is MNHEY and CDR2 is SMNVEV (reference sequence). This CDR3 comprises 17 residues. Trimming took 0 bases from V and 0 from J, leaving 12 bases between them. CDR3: CASSLSRLGGAKNIQYF. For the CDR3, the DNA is TGTGCCAGCAGTTTATCGCGGCTCGGGGGAGCCAAAAACATTCAGTACTTC.

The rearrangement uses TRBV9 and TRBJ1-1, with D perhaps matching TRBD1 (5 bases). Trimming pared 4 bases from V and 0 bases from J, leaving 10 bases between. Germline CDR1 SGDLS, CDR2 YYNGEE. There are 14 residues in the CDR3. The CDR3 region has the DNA TGTGCCAGCAGCTCCGGACACCTGAACACTGAAGCTTTCTTT. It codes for CASSSGHLNTEAFF.

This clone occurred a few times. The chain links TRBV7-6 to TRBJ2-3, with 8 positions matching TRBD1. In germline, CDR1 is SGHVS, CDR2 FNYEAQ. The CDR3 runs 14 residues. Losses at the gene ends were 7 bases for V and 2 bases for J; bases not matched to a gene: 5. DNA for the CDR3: TGTGCCAGCAAACAGACAGGGGTCACAGATACGCAGTATTTT. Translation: CASKQTGVTDTQYF.

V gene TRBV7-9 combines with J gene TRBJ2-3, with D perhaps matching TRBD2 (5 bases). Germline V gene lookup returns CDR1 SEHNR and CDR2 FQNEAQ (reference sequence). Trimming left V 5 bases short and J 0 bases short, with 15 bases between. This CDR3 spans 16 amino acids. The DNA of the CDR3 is TGTGCCAGCAGCCACGGACTGCATCCTAGCACAGATACGCAGTATTTT. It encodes CASSHGLHPSTDTQYF.

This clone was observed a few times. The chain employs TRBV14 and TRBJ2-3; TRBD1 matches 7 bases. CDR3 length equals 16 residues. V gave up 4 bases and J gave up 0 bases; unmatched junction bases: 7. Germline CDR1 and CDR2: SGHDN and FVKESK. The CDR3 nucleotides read TGTGCCAGCAGCCGACAGGGTTTGGCTAGCACAGATACGCAGTATTTT. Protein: CASSRQGLASTDTQYF.